This T cell receptor (beta chain) was retrieved from a study of beta chain features in type 1 diabetes. Study background: All samples together contributed 90 million to 110 million sorted cells for examination.

As every portion of the isolated RNA was reverse transcribed, the sequencing read expressed TCRB transcripts. Naive, central memory and regulatory T cell samples came to a mean of roughly 4 million reads. The assay was immunoSEQ multiplex PCR, and TCRdb's table has in-frame clones only and misses some. Among under 400,000 clones listed, 10% to 15% were seen once. Note on this clone: Its target is unknown.

Points from the study as a whole: Among all four CD4+ subsets, Type 1 diabetes patients had TCRB CDR3s that were moderately but significantly shorter. Within the patient group, naive, central memory and Treg TCRB repertoires appeared more similar to each other than within healthy donors.

Germline CDR1 is SEHNR and CDR2 is FQNEAQ (reference sequence). Trimming cost V 5 bases and J 3 bases, with 17 bases left between them. The CDR3 totals 16 residues. This chain links TRBV7-9 with TRBJ2-1; the D is unclear. The origin of this receptor is a man between 18 and 29 years old in good health. The sample consisted of naive CD4+ T cells from blood. CDR3 region: CASSLPRGSHYNEQFF. The CDR3 nucleotides read TGTGCCAGCAGCCTCCCCCGCGGTAGCCACTACAATGAGCAGTTCTTC.